A selection of T cell receptor beta chains follows, all from one sample in a study of blood T cell repertoires in COVID-19. Assay used: immunoSEQ multiplex PCR; TCRdb lists only in-frame clones, some missing. The sample shows approximately 230,000 clones, 70% to 90% of them seen only once. Material: peripheral blood. The receptors stem from a man aged 18 to 30 with active or convalescent COVID-19. Each CDR3 is given with its conserved first and last residue. The D gene is left open where the match is weak. Size is omitted from some rows. Given values are once, few, many or a class for expanded clones.

D gene: .
clone size: .
V gene: TRBV28
J gene: TRBJ1-2
CDR3 DNA: TGTGCCAGCAGTTCCCCGACAGTACCTTCCTATGGCTACACCTTC
CDR3 protein: CASSSPTVPSYGYTF

D gene: .
clone size: .
V gene: TRBV7-9
J gene: TRBJ2-4
CDR3 DNA: TGTGCCAGCAGCTTCGGTGTTTCTGCCAAAAACATTCAGTACTTC
CDR3 protein: CASSFGVSAKNIQYF

D gene: TRBD1
clone size: .
V gene: TRBV10-3
J gene: TRBJ2-3
CDR3 DNA: TGTGCCATCAGGCCTTCTTTTGGGACAGGGGAAGGGACAGATACGCAGTATTTT
CDR3 protein: CAIRPSFGTGEGTDTQYF

D gene: TRBD1
clone size: .
V gene: TRBV6-5
J gene: TRBJ1-2
CDR3 DNA: TGTGCCAGCAGTCCACAGGGGAGAGGCTACACCTTC
CDR3 protein: CASSPQGRGYTF

D gene: TRBD1
clone size: .
V gene: TRBV7-9
J gene: TRBJ2-5
CDR3 DNA: TGTGCCGGAACCTCCGGGACAGGGAGGGAGACCCAGTACTTC
CDR3 protein: CAGTSGTGRETQYF

D gene: TRBD1
clone size: .
V gene: TRBV7-9
J gene: TRBJ2-1
CDR3 DNA: TGTGCCAGCAGCCCTATACCCACAGGGGTGGCTTACAATGAGCAGTTCTTC
CDR3 protein: CASSPIPTGVAYNEQFF

D gene: .
clone size: .
V gene: TRBV6-5
J gene: TRBJ1-2
CDR3 DNA: TGTGCCAGCAGCCTACGCAGGGCCCATGGCTACACCTTC
CDR3 protein: CASSLRRAHGYTF

D gene: .
clone size: .
V gene: TRBV9
J gene: TRBJ1-2
CDR3 DNA: TGTGCCAGCAGCGTAGATATGGACATGGACTATGGCTACACCTTC
CDR3 protein: CASSVDMDMDYGYTF

D gene: .
clone size: once
V gene: TRBV13
J gene: TRBJ1-2
CDR3 DNA: TGTGCCAGCAGCTTGGGGGCGGGCCGAGGCTACACCTTC
CDR3 protein: CASSLGAGRGYTF

D gene: .
clone size: .
V gene: TRBV10-3
J gene: TRBJ2-6
CDR3 DNA: TGTGCCATCAGCGCGACTCAAAGCTCTGGGGCCAACGTCCTGACTTTC
CDR3 protein: CAISATQSSGANVLTF

D gene: TRBD2
clone size: .
V gene: TRBV9
J gene: TRBJ2-7
CDR3 DNA: TGTGCCAGCAGCGCCCATAGCGGGAGTTTTACCTACGAGCAGTACTTC
CDR3 protein: CASSAHSGSFTYEQYF

D gene: .
clone size: .
V gene: TRBV5-6
J gene: TRBJ2-7
CDR3 DNA: TGTGCCAGCAGCTCCTTAGCGTTATACTACGAGCAGTACTTC
CDR3 protein: CASSSLALYYEQYF

D gene: .
clone size: few
V gene: TRBV30
J gene: TRBJ1-3
CDR3 DNA: TGTGCCTGGAGTGGTTTACAGGCGCACTCTGGAAACACCATATATTTT
CDR3 protein: CAWSGLQAHSGNTIYF

D gene: TRBD1
clone size: .
V gene: TRBV19
J gene: TRBJ2-7
CDR3 DNA: TGTGCCAGTAGTATAAACCGGGACAGGGATCCCTACGAGCAGTACTTC
CDR3 protein: CASSINRDRDPYEQYF

D gene: .
clone size: once
V gene: TRBV27
J gene: TRBJ2-6
CDR3 DNA: TGTGCCAGCCGACGAGGGTCTGGGGCCAACGTCCTGACTTTC
CDR3 protein: CASRRGSGANVLTF

D gene: .
clone size: .
V gene: TRBV7-3
J gene: TRBJ1-2
CDR3 DNA: TGTGCCAGCAGCGAGGGCCAGTTACGGACCTATGGCTACACCTTC
CDR3 protein: CASSEGQLRTYGYTF

D gene: TRBD1
clone size: .
V gene: TRBV29-1
J gene: TRBJ1-4
CDR3 DNA: TGCAGCGCCTGGGACAGTGAAAAACTGTTTTTT
CDR3 protein: CSAWDSEKLFF

D gene: TRBD1
clone size: .
V gene: TRBV25-1
J gene: TRBJ2-1
CDR3 DNA: TGTGCCAGCAGAAAGACAGGGAACCCCTACAATGAGCAGTTCTTC
CDR3 protein: CASRKTGNPYNEQFF

D gene: TRBD2
clone size: .
V gene: TRBV6-2/TRBV6-3
J gene: TRBJ2-1
CDR3 DNA: TGTGCCAGCACCCCTAGCGGGAGGCAAGCTGAGCAGTTCTTC
CDR3 protein: CASTPSGRQAEQFF

D gene: .
clone size: .
V gene: TRBV11-3
J gene: TRBJ1-1
CDR3 DNA: TGTGCCAGCAGCTTAGAGGGGCACAGTGAAGCTTTCTTT
CDR3 protein: CASSLEGHSEAFF

D gene: TRBD1
clone size: .
V gene: TRBV7-2
J gene: TRBJ2-4
CDR3 DNA: TGTGCCAGCAGCCCCTCTTCTGGACAGGGGAAAAACATTCAGTACTTC
CDR3 protein: CASSPSSGQGKNIQYF

D gene: .
clone size: .
V gene: TRBV2
J gene: TRBJ1-5
CDR3 DNA: TGTGCCAGCAGGAGGGGGAGCAATCAGCCCCAGCATTTT
CDR3 protein: CASRRGSNQPQHF

D gene: .
clone size: .
V gene: TRBV11-2
J gene: TRBJ2-5
CDR3 DNA: TGTGCCAGCAGCTTTCACAGTCAAGAGACCCAGTACTTC
CDR3 protein: CASSFHSQETQYF

D gene: .
clone size: .
V gene: TRBV5-6
J gene: TRBJ1-5
CDR3 DNA: TGTGCCAGCAGCTTCGGGAGGGATCAGCCCCAGCATTTT
CDR3 protein: CASSFGRDQPQHF

D gene: .
clone size: .
V gene: TRBV6-2/TRBV6-3
J gene: TRBJ1-6
CDR3 DNA: TGTGCCAGCAGCACCGCGTTGGATAATTCACCCCTCCACTTT
CDR3 protein: CASSTALDNSPLHF

D gene: .
clone size: .
V gene: TRBV6-2/TRBV6-3
J gene: TRBJ1-5
CDR3 DNA: TGTGCCAGCAGTTCTAAAACCTGGCAGGGCTATAGCAATCAGCCCCAGCATTTT
CDR3 protein: CASSSKTWQGYSNQPQHF